Detailed here is one T cell receptor beta chain. Its cognate antigen is unknown. Trimming left V 1 base short and J 5 bases short, with 9 bases between. Germline CDR1 is SEHNR and CDR2 is FQNEAQ (reference sequence). This CDR3 has 14 amino acids. Each of the donors was a healthy bone marrow donor. This specimen belongs to a study of cytomegalovirus exposure and HLA in healthy donors. Overall study findings and caveats: It was assumed in the presence/absence analyses that sequencing depth was roughly uniform across donors. Analysis was carried out at a later point, and it linked a missense DCLRE1C variant to TCR beta V- and J-gene trimming. According to an earlier analysis, most TCR beta V segments yielded productive rearrangements about 90% or about 30% of the time.

The PCR used 60 Vbeta and 13 Jbeta primers. Measured with immunoSEQ multiplex PCR; TCRdb has only the in-frame clones, and not every one. This sample yields roughly 150,000 clones, of which nearly 70% are seen a single time; around 9.3% belongs to the top ten. The origin of this receptor is a young man in good health and CMV-seropositive. The rearrangement uses TRBV7-9 and TRBJ2-1; D remains unclear. The sequencing sample was made of PBMCs. CDR3 nucleotide sequence: TGTGCCAGCAGCTTAGACGGCGGAAACAATGAGCAGTTCTTC. This encodes CASSLDGGNNEQFF.